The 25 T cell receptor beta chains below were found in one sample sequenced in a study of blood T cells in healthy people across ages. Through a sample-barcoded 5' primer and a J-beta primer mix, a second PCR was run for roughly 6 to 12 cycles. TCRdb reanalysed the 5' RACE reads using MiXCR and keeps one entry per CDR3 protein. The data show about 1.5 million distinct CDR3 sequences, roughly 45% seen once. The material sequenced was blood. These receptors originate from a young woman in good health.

The CDR3 DNA reads TGTGCCATCAGTGAGTTGAGGGGCGCCGCAGATACGCAGTATTTT. This codes for CAISELRGAADTQYF. V is TRBV10-3 and J is TRBJ2-3, with D perhaps given as TRBD1 or TRBD2 (5 bases each). Trimming pared 1 base from V and 4 bases from J, leaving 12 bases between. Germline V gene sequence: CDR1 ENHRY, CDR2 SYGVKD. CDR3 size: 15 residues.

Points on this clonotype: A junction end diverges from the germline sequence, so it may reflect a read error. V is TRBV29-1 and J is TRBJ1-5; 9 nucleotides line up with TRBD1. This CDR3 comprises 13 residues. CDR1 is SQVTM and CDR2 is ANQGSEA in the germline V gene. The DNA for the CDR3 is TGCAGCGTTGTGGGACAGGGTCAGCAGCCCCAGAATTTT. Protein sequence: CSVVGQGQQPQNF.

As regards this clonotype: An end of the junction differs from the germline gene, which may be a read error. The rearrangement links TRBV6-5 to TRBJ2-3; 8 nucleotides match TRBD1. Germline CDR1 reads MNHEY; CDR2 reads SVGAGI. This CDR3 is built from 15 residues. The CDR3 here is CASSNSRGRTDTQYF. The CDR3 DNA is TGTGCCAGCAGTAACTCCAGGGGGCGGACAGATACGCAGTATTTT.

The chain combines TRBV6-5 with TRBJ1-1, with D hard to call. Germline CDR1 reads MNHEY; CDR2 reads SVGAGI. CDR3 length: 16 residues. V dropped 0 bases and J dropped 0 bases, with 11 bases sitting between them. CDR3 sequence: CASSYSAGFMNTEAFF. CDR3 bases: TGTGCCAGCAGTTACTCGGCCGGATTCATGAACACTGAAGCTTTCTTT.

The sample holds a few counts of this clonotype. CDR3 sequence reads: CASSSPSAGDTGELFF. Written as DNA, the CDR3 is TGTGCCAGCAGTTCCCCCTCAGCGGGGGACACCGGGGAGCTGTTTTTT. The chain joins TRBV6-5 to TRBJ2-2; TRBD2 matches at 8 bases. The CDR3 consists of 16 residues. CDR1 and CDR2 (germline): MNHEY, SVGAGI. With 4 bases clipped from V and 3 bases from J, the junction kept 7 bases outside the gene matches.

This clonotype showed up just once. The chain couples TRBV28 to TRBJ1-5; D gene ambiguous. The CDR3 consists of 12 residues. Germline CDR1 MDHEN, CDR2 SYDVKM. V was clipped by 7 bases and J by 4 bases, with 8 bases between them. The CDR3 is CASTVLNQPQHF. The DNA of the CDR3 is TGTGCCAGCACCGTGCTTAATCAGCCCCAGCATTTT. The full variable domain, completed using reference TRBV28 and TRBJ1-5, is DVKVTQSSRYLVKRTGEKVFLECVQDMDHENMFWYRQDPGLGLRLIYFSYDVKMKEKGDIPEGYSVSREKKERFSLILESASTNQTSMYLCASTVLNQPQHFGDGTRLSIL.

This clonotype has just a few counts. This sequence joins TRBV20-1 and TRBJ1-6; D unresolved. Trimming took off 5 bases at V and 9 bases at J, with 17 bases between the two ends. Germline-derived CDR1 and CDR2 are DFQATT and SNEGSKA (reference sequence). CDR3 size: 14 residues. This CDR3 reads CSAGYDFVGSPLHF. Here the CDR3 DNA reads TGCAGTGCTGGTTATGACTTCGTCGGTTCACCCCTCCACTTT.

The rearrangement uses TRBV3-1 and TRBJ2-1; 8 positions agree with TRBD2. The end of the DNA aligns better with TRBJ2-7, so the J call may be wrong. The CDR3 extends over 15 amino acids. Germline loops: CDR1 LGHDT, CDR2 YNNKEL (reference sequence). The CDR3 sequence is CASSLIPGGEHEQYF. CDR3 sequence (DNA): TGTGCCAGCAGCCTCATCCCGGGAGGGGAGCACGAGCAGTACTTC.

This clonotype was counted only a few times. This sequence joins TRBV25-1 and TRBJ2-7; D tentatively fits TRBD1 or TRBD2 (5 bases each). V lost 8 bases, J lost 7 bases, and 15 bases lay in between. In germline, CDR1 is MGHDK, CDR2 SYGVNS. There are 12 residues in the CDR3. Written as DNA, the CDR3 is TGTGCCAGCCGAAGGGGAGACATTGAGCAGTACTTC. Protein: CASRRGDIEQYF.

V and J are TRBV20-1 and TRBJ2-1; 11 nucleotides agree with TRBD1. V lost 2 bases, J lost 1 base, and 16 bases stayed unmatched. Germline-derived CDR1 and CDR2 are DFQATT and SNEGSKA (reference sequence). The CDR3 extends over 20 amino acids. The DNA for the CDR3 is TGCAGTGCTAGAAGGGTGTCGGGACAGGGGGGGCACGGTTCCTACAATGAGCAGTTCTTC. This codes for CSARRVSGQGGHGSYNEQFF.

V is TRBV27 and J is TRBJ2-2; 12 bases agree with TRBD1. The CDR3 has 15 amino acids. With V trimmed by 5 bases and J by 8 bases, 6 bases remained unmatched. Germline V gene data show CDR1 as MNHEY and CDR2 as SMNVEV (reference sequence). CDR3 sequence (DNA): TGTGCCAGCAGTCCGCGGGACAGGGGGCCGGGGGAGCTGTTTTTT. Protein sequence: CASSPRDRGPGELFF.

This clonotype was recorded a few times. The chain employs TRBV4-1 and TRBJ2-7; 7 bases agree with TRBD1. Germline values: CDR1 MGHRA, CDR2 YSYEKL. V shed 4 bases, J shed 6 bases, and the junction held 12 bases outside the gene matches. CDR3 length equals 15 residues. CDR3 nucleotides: TGCGCCAGCAGCCCGCAACAACGTACAGGGGCCGAGCAGTACTTC. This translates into CASSPQQRTGAEQYF.

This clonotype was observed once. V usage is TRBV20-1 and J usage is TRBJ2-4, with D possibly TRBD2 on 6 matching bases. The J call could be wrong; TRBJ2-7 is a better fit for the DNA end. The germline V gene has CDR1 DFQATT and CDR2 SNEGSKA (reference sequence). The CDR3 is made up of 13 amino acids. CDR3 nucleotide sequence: TGCAGTCCGATCCCGCAGACTAGCTACGAGCAGTACTTC. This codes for CSPIPQTSYEQYF.

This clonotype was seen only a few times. CDR3 DNA: TGTGCCACCAGCAGAGATACAGGGGTCCTAAACTATGGCTACACCTTC. Translating it yields CATSRDTGVLNYGYTF. The chain carries TRBV15 and TRBJ1-2; 7 positions match TRBD1. This CDR3 is built from 16 residues. V dropped 0 bases and J dropped 2; count of bases not matched to a gene: 6. In germline, CDR1 is LNHNV, CDR2 YYDKDF (reference sequence).

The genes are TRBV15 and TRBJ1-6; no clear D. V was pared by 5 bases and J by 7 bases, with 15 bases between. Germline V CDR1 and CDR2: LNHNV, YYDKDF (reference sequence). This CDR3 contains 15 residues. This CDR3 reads CATSPDVGLNSPLHF. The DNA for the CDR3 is TGTGCCACCAGCCCAGACGTTGGCCTCAATTCACCCCTCCACTTT. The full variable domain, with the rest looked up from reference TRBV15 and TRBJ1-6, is DAMVIQNPRYQVTQFGKPVTLSCSQTLNHNVMYWYQQKSSQAPKLLFHYYDKDFNNEADTPDNFQSRRPNTSFCFLDIRSPGLGDTAMYLCATSPDVGLNSPLHFGNGTRLTVT.

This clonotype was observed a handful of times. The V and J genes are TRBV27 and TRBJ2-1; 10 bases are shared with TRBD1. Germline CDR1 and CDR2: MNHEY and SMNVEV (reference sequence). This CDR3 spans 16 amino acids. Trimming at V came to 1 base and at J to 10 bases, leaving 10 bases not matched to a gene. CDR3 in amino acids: CASSLFSGQGFGEQFF. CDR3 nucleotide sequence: TGTGCCAGCAGTTTATTCTCGGGACAGGGGTTTGGGGAGCAGTTCTTC.

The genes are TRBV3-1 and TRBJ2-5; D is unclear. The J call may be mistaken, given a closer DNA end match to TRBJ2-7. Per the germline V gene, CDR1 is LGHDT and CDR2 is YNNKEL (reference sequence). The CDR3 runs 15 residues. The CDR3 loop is CASSQPSGLPDEQYF. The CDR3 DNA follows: TGTGCCAGCAGCCAACCCTCGGGTCTCCCCGACGAGCAGTACTTC.

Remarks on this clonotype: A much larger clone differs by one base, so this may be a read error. CDR3 in amino acids: CASSIQENTEAFF. The CDR3 bases are TGTGCCAGCAGCATACAGGAGAACACTGAAGCTTTCTTT. The genes are TRBV7-3 and TRBJ1-1; D is possibly TRBD1 (5 bases). The CDR3 is 13 residues long. V was shortened by 5 bases and J by 1 base, with 8 bases between the two germline ends. CDR1 is SGHTA, CDR2 FQGTGA, per germline.

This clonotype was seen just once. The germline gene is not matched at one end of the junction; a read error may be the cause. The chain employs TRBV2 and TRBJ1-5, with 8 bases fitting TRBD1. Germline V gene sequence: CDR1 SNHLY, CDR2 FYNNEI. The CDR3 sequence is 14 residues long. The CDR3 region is CASSGHRGLQPQHF. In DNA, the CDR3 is TGTGCCAGTAGTGGCCACAGGGGGTTACAGCCCCAGCATTTT.

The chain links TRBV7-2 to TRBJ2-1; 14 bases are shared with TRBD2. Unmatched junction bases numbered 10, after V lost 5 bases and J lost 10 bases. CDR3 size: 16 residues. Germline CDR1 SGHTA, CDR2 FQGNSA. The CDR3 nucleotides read TGTGCCAGCAGCCCCGGGACTAGCGGGAGTCGGTGGGAGCAGTTCTTC. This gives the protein CASSPGTSGSRWEQFF.

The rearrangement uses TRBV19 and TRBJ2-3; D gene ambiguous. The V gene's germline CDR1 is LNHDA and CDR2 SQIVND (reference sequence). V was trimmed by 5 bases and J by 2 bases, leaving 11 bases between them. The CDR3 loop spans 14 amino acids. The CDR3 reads CASSGRGPTDTQYF. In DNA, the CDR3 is TGTGCCAGTAGTGGCCGCGGACCCACAGATACGCAGTATTTT.

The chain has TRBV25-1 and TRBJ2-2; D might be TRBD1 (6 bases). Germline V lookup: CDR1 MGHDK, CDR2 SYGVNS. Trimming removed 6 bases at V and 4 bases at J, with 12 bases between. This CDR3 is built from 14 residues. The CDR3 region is CASRLTGSTGELFF. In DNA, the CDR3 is TGTGCCAGCAGATTAACAGGGTCCACCGGGGAGCTGTTTTTT.

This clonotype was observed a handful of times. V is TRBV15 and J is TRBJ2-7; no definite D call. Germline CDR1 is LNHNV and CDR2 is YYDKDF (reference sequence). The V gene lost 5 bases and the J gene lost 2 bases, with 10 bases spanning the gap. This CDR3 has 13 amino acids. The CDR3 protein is CATSERLPYEQYF. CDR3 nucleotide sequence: TGTGCCACCAGCGAGAGACTTCCCTACGAGCAGTACTTC.

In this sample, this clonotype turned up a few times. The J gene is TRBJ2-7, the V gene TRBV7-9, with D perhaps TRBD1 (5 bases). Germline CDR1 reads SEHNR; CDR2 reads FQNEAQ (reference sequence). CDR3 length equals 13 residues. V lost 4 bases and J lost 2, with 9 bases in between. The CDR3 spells CASSSWGTYEQYF. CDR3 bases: TGTGCCAGCAGCTCCTGGGGCACCTACGAGCAGTACTTC.

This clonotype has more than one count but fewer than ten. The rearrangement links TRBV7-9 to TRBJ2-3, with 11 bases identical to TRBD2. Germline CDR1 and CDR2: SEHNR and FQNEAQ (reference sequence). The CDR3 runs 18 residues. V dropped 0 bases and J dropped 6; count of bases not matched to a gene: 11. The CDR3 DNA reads TGTGCCAGCAGCTTAGCTCCGGGACTAGCGGACAATAAGGATACGCAGTATTTT. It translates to CASSLAPGLADNKDTQYF.